This is a list of T cell receptor beta chains from one sample in a study of shared clonotypes between healthy human individuals. Libraries were prepared by immunoSEQ multiplex PCR; TCRdb keeps only in-frame clonotypes and omits some of them. The sample comprises hundreds of thousands of clones, about 91% of which are singletons, and about a quarter rests with the top ten. Sequenced input: naive CD8+ T cells sorted from blood. These receptors originate from a man aged 30 to 39 in good health. The CDR3 runs from the conserved cysteine through the conserved F or W. The D gene is left open where the match is weak. The listing skips clone size in some rows; elsewhere it reads once, few, many or a size class.

TRBV7-2,TRBJ1-5,NA,NA,TGTGCCAGCAGCCCTGACAGAAATCAGCCCCAGCATTTT,CASSPDRNQPQHF
TRBV7-3,TRBJ2-5,once,TRBD2,TGTGCCAGCAGCTTAGAGCCCTCTACTAGCGGGAGTAGGTGGGGAGAGACCCAGTACTTC,CASSLEPSTSGSRWGETQYF
TRBV5-3,TRBJ2-1,NA,NA,TGTGCCAGAGTTCTGTGTCCATACAATGAGCAGTTCTTC,CARVLCPYNEQFF
TRBV4-2,TRBJ2-7,NA,NA,TGTGCCAGCAGCCTAGACCACAGCTACGAGCAGTACTTC,CASSLDHSYEQYF
TRBV6-1,TRBJ2-1,NA,NA,TGTGCCAGCAGTGAAGGGGGCATCGGGGGCAATGAGCAGTTCTTC,CASSEGGIGGNEQFF
TRBV13,TRBJ1-1,NA,NA,TGTGCCAGCAGCTTTACGAGGGCGAGTGAAGCTTTCTTT,CASSFTRASEAFF
TRBV4-1,TRBJ2-7,NA,TRBD2,TGCGCCAGCAGCCAAAACGGCGCGGGGGGTGGGGAGCAGTACTTC,CASSQNGAGGGEQYF
TRBV28,TRBJ2-7,once,NA,TGTGCCACTACAGCGGAGGACTACGAGCAGTACTTC,CATTAEDYEQYF
TRBV13,TRBJ2-5,NA,TRBD2,TGTGCCAGCAGCCCCTTGGAGCGGGAGGGTCGGGAGACCCAGTACTTC,CASSPLEREGRETQYF
TRBV7-9,TRBJ1-3,NA,NA,TGTGCCAGCAGCTTTAGGCCAGGGGTGGAGAACACCATATATTTT,CASSFRPGVENTIYF
TRBV7-9,TRBJ1-3,NA,NA,TGTGCCAGCAGCTTAGAAGGCGGTAGCTCTGGAAACACCATATATTTT,CASSLEGGSSGNTIYF
TRBV7-9,TRBJ2-1,NA,TRBD1,TGTGCCAGCAGCACCCGGACAGGGAAGAATGAGCAGTTCTTC,CASSTRTGKNEQFF